A selection of T cell receptor beta chains follows, all from one sample in a study of OX40 agonist ivuxolimab in advanced cancers. Measured with immunoSEQ multiplex PCR; TCRdb has only the in-frame clones, and not every one. The sample has tens of thousands of clones; 75% to 90% are singletons. The sample consisted of CD4+ or CD8+ T cells sorted from blood, taken in a trial of the OX40 agonist ivuxolimab. These receptors all come from an adult with an advanced solid tumor such as melanoma, head and neck, liver or kidney cancer. The CDR3 runs from the conserved cysteine through the conserved F or W. A D gene is named only where the DNA matches it firmly. A clone size is listed for some rows: how often the clone was seen (once, few, many), or a class if it is expanded.

abundance,d_gene,v_gene,j_gene,len,CDR3nt,CDR3aa
.,.,TRBV23-1,TRBJ1-2,14,TGCGCCAGCGGGTGGGGTCTTTCCGGCTATGGCTACACCTTC,CASGWGLSGYGYTF
.,TRBD1,TRBV6-5,TRBJ1-4,14,TGTGCCAGCAGACCCGGACAGGGGGCAGAGAAACTGTTTTTT,CASRPGQGAEKLFF
.,.,TRBV5-8,TRBJ1-5,15,TGTGCCAGCAGCTTGCATGCGGATAGCAATCAGCCCCAGCATTTT,CASSLHADSNQPQHF
.,.,TRBV28,TRBJ2-1,11,TGTGCCAGCAGGCAAGTAGGTGAGCAGTTCTTC,CASRQVGEQFF
.,TRBD2,TRBV7-8,TRBJ2-1,13,TGTGCCAGCAGCTCGGGACTAGGGACTGAGCAGTTCTTC,CASSSGLGTEQFF
.,TRBD1,TRBV19,TRBJ2-1,15,TGTGCCAGTAGTGGGACAGGCGTCTCCTACAATGAGCAGTTCTTC,CASSGTGVSYNEQFF
.,TRBD1,TRBV11-2,TRBJ1-3,16,TGTGCCAGCAGCTCCAGGGGGGCCCCCTCTGGAAACACCATATATTTT,CASSSRGAPSGNTIYF
.,TRBD2,TRBV5-6,TRBJ2-2,15,TGTGCCAGCAGTCCCGGACTAGTTTATCTAGGGGAGCTGTTTTTT,CASSPGLVYLGELFF
.,.,TRBV7-9,TRBJ1-4,15,TGTGCCAGCAGCCTGCCGGGACTCCCTAATGAAAAACTGTTTTTT,CASSLPGLPNEKLFF
.,.,TRBV5-4,TRBJ2-5,13,TGTGCCAGCAGCTTCTTAGGGGGAGAGACCCAGTACTTC,CASSFLGGETQYF
.,.,TRBV27,TRBJ2-5,15,TGTGCCAGCAGTTCCCTCGGGGGGCCGGGGGAGACCCAGTACTTC,CASSSLGGPGETQYF
.,.,TRBV6-1,TRBJ2-2,12,TGTGCCAGTTCGAGGAACACCGGGGAGCTGTTTTTT,CASSRNTGELFF
.,.,TRBV30,TRBJ2-1,12,TGTGCCTGGAGTCTCAGTTACAATGAGCAGTTCTTC,CAWSLSYNEQFF
.,.,TRBV28,TRBJ1-5,15,TGTGCCAGCAGTCCCAGGTGGGGGAGCAATCAGCCCCAGCATTTT,CASSPRWGSNQPQHF
.,.,TRBV7-6,TRBJ1-5,13,TGTGCCAGCAGCCCCGACGGGAATCAGCCCCAGCATTTT,CASSPDGNQPQHF
once,TRBD1,TRBV19,TRBJ1-6,15,TGTGCCAGTAGTACCACAGACAGGGAGAATTCACCCCTCCACTTT,CASSTTDRENSPLHF
.,.,TRBV7-2,TRBJ2-6,14,TGTGCCAGCAGCCCGCTCTCTGGGGCCAACGTCCTGACTTTC,CASSPLSGANVLTF
.,TRBD1,TRBV6-6,TRBJ2-7,13,TGTGCCAGCACCAGGGGGCCAACCTACGAGCAGTACTTC,CASTRGPTYEQYF
.,.,TRBV6-5,TRBJ1-5,14,TGTGCCAGCAGTTACTCGAATCGAGGGCAGCCCCAGCATTTT,CASSYSNRGQPQHF
.,.,TRBV7-2,TRBJ1-1,15,TGTGCCAGCAGCTGGAGGACGGCGCTGAACACTGAAGCTTTCTTT,CASSWRTALNTEAFF
once,.,TRBV6-5,TRBJ1-5,15,TGTGCCAGCAGTCTCCGGGGGGCAGCAAATCAGCCCCAGCATTTT,CASSLRGAANQPQHF
.,.,TRBV2,TRBJ2-7,13,TGTGCCAGCGCCGGACCGTTTGTCTACGAGCAGTACTTC,CASAGPFVYEQYF
few,TRBD1,TRBV4-1,TRBJ1-2,15,TGCGCCAGCAGCCAAGTGGGGCAGGGGGCGCTTGGCTACACCTTC,CASSQVGQGALGYTF
once,.,TRBV5-5,TRBJ1-5,17,TGTGCCAGCAGCCCCATCGGTCGGGGAGATAGCAATCAGCCCCAGCATTTT,CASSPIGRGDSNQPQHF
.,TRBD1,TRBV11-2,TRBJ1-2,17,TGTGCCAGCAGCTTAGCCTTCCCCCGGGACAGCAACTATGGCTACACCTTC,CASSLAFPRDSNYGYTF
.,.,TRBV6-4,TRBJ1-1,14,TGTGCCAGCAGTTTGGACTCGGGGGGGACTGAAGCTTTCTTT,CASSLDSGGTEAFF
.,.,TRBV2,TRBJ2-1,12,TGTGCCAGCAGTCCCGACAGGTGGGGGCAGTTCTTC,CASSPDRWGQFF
.,.,TRBV1,TRBJ2-7,16,TGCACCAGCAGCCAAGACCGACTAGCGGGAGGAATCGAGCAGTACTTC,CTSSQDRLAGGIEQYF
.,TRBD1,TRBV11-3,TRBJ2-1,14,TGTGCCAGCAGCACGACAGGGACATACAATGAGCAGTTCTTC,CASSTTGTYNEQFF
once,TRBD1,TRBV5-6,TRBJ2-5,13,TGTGCCAGCAGATGGGCAGGGGGCGCGGACCAGTACTTC,CASRWAGGADQYF
.,.,TRBV19,TRBJ1-5,15,TGTGCCAGTATCGATCGGTGGGGTAGCAATCAGCCCCAGCATTTT,CASIDRWGSNQPQHF
.,.,TRBV27,TRBJ2-7,15,TGTGCCAGCAGACCCGGAACTAGCTCTTCTTACGAGCAGTACTTC,CASRPGTSSSYEQYF
.,.,TRBV9,TRBJ1-6,15,TGTGCCAGCAGCGTAGATGGGGACCCCGGATCACCCCTCCACTTT,CASSVDGDPGSPLHF
once,.,TRBV7-2,TRBJ2-7,12,TGTGCCAGCAGCTTACCCTCCTACGAGCAGTACTTC,CASSLPSYEQYF
.,TRBD1,TRBV13,TRBJ2-1,12,TGTGCCAGCACCCTCGCTGGGACAGGGGAATTCTTC,CASTLAGTGEFF
once,TRBD1,TRBV18,TRBJ2-3,16,TGTGCCAGCTCACCCTTTTGGACAGGGATCACAGATACGCAGTATTTT,CASSPFWTGITDTQYF
.,TRBD1,TRBV19,TRBJ2-3,15,TGTGCCAGTAGGCCCGACAGGGGAAGCACAGATACGCAGTATTTT,CASRPDRGSTDTQYF
few,TRBD2,TRBV4-2,TRBJ2-3,19,TGTGCCAGCAGCCAAGATGGGGCTAGCGGGAGTGGATTGACAGATACGCAGTATTTT,CASSQDGASGSGLTDTQYF
.,.,TRBV10-3,TRBJ1-1,13,TGTGCCATCAGTGATGTGGGGAGGACTGAAGCTTTCTTT,CAISDVGRTEAFF
.,TRBD1,TRBV28,TRBJ1-2,15,TGTGCCAGCAGGGGATCTGGACAGGGACACTATGGCTACACCTTC,CASRGSGQGHYGYTF
.,TRBD1,TRBV6-5,TRBJ1-6,15,TGTGCCAGCAGTTACTCGAGGACAGGGGACTCACCCCTCCACTTT,CASSYSRTGDSPLHF
.,TRBD2,TRBV28,TRBJ2-5,16,TGTGCGACAGCAGTTCAAGTTAGCGGGCTAGGGGAGACCCAGTACTTC,CATAVQVSGLGETQYF
.,TRBD1,TRBV12-5,TRBJ2-5,17,TGTGCTAGTGGGACCGGGACAGGGGGCGCGGGTGGAGAGACCCAGTACTTC,CASGTGTGGAGGETQYF
.,.,TRBV30,TRBJ2-7,14,TGTGCCTGGAGTACCAGGGGACAATACTACGAGCAGTACTTC,CAWSTRGQYYEQYF